This T cell receptor beta chain was identified during a study of blood T cell repertoires in COVID-19. Study information: Samples representing acute and convalescent COVID-19 were sourced from the United States, Italy and Spain.

Per the original methods: Estimation of nucleated cell counts was performed using reference gene primer amplification. Sequenced by immunoSEQ multiplex PCR; TCRdb stores in-frame clones only, minus some. V, J and clone size derive from that table, while D and trimming were established from the DNA sequence. The top ten hold roughly 8.7% of the sample, which has about 220,000 clones, around 80% seen once. This receptor was taken from a man aged 50 or older with active or convalescent COVID-19. Sequencing was done on a sample of peripheral blood.

The CDR3 loop is CASHGRTGDHGYTF. The CDR3 DNA follows: TGTGCCAGCCACGGGAGGACCGGTGATCATGGCTACACCTTC. This rearrangement joins TRBV5-6 to TRBJ1-2; D unresolved. The V and J ends lost 7 bases and 6 bases respectively, with 19 bases between them. The CDR3 runs to 14 residues. Per the germline V gene, CDR1 is SGHDT and CDR2 is YYEEEE.